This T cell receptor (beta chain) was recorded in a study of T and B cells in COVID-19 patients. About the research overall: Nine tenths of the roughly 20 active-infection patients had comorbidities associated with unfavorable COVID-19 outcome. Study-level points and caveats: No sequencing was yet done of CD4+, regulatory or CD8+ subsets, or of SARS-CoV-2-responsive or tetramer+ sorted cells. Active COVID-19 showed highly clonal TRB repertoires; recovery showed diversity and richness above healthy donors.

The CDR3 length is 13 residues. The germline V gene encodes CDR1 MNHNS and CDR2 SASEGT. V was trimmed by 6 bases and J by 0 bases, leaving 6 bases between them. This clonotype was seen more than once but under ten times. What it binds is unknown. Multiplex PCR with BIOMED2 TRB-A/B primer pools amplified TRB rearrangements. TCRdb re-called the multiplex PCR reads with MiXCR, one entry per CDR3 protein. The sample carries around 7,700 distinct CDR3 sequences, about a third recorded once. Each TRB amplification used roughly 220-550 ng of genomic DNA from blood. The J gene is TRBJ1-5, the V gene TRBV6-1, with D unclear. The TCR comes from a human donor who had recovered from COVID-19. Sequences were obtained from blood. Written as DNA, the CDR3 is TGTGCCAGCAGCCCATATAGCAATCAGCCCCAGCATTTT. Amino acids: CASSPYSNQPQHF.